A single count supports the clone carrying this TCR beta chain. This sample is drawn from a study of technical replicates of blood from a handful of donors. CDR1 is SGHVS and CDR2 is FNYEAQ in the germline V gene. The CDR3 consists of 15 residues. V lost 1 base to trimming and J lost 2 bases, with 10 bases between them. Using immunoSEQ multiplex PCR, the repertoire was profiled, and TCRdb retains in-frame clones only, with some absent. Among approximately 15,000 clones listed, 84% were seen once. Sequencing was carried out using PBMCs. The chain employs TRBV7-6 and TRBJ2-3; the D gene is possibly TRBD2 (6 bases). This receptor was taken from a human donor in good health. The CDR3 loop reads CASSLVGLFTDTQYF. The DNA for the CDR3 is TGTGCCAGCAGCTTAGTGGGACTTTTCACAGATACGCAGTATTTT.